The 4 T cell receptor beta chains in this list originate from one sample, sequenced in a study of blood T cell repertoires in COVID-19. Sequenced by immunoSEQ multiplex PCR; TCRdb stores in-frame clones only, minus some. This table holds hundreds of thousands of clones, roughly 90% found once. Sequenced: PBMCs or T cells enriched from blood (not recorded which). These receptors were obtained from a man aged 55 to 70 who had recovered from COVID-19.

J is TRBJ2-5 and V is TRBV7-6, with TRBD1 matching 8 bases. The V gene end was trimmed by 5 bases and the J gene end by 2 bases; junction bases not matched to a gene: 10. Germline CDR1 and CDR2: SGHVS and FNYEAQ. CDR3 size: 16 residues. For the CDR3, the DNA is TGTGCCAGCAGCCCTCGGTGGACAGGGCTTCAAGAGACCCAGTACTTC. Translating it yields CASSPRWTGLQETQYF. The full variable domain, rest sourced from reference TRBV7-6 and TRBJ2-5, is GAGVSQSPRYKVTKRGQDVALRCDPISGHVSLYWYRQALGQGPEFLTYFNYEAQQDKSGLPNDRFSAERPEGSISTLTIQRTEQRDSAMYRCASSPRWTGLQETQYFGPGTRLLVL.

V is TRBV6-1 and J is TRBJ1-2; possible D gene TRBD1, 5 bases. Per germline, CDR1 MNHNS and CDR2 SASEGT. With 2 bases removed from V and 7 bases from J, the gap between germline ends came to 14 bases. The CDR3 is 14 residues long. The CDR3 sequence: CASSERDGGFGYTF. CDR3 coding DNA: TGTGCCAGCAGTGAACGGGACGGGGGGTTTGGCTACACCTTC.

V and J are TRBV12-3 or TRBV12-4 and TRBJ2-7; tentatively, D is TRBD2 (5 bases). Trimming pared 6 bases from V and 5 bases from J, leaving 14 bases between. This CDR3 is built from 13 residues. The CDR3 DNA reads TGTGCCAGCAGCAACGGGGTCCTCAACGAGCAGTACTTC. Translated, it gives CASSNGVLNEQYF.

The J gene is TRBJ1-1, the V gene TRBV11-3, with 7 bases identical to TRBD1. The V segment lost 5 bases and the J segment 7 bases; nucleotides outside the gene matches: 4. Germline values: CDR1 SGHNT, CDR2 YENEEA. The CDR3 contains 12 residues. The CDR3 DNA sequence: TGTGCCAGCAGCACCAGACAGGGTGAAGCTTTCTTT. Protein: CASSTRQGEAFF.